One and the same sample provided the 10 T cell receptor beta chains below, sequenced in a study of blood T cells in healthy people across ages. A second about 7 to 11 cycle PCR used barcoded and J-beta primers. Each CDR3 protein is one row after TCRdb ran MiXCR on the 5' RACE reads. The repertoire holds around 870,000 distinct CDR3 sequences, with 29% as singletons. The sequencing input was blood. Every receptor here comes from a woman older than 75 in good health.

This chain joins TRBV27 and TRBJ2-7, with TRBD1 matching 7 bases. The length of the CDR3 is 14 residues. Losses at the gene ends were 6 bases for V and 4 bases for J; bases not matched to a gene: 9. Germline CDR1 and CDR2: MNHEY and SMNVEV (reference sequence). The CDR3 sequence: CASRRAGGMYEQYF. CDR3 in DNA: TGTGCCAGCAGGCGGGCAGGGGGTATGTACGAGCAGTACTTC.

The rearrangement uses TRBV7-7 and TRBJ2-7; D is unresolved. The CDR3 runs 15 residues. The germline CDR1 and CDR2 sequences are SSHAT and FNYEAQ (reference sequence). V lost 0 bases, J lost 7 bases, and 16 bases lay in between. CDR3 nucleotides: TGTGCCAGCAGCTTAGCGCAGGTTGAGTCGGCAGAGCAGTACTTC. Translated, it gives CASSLAQVESAEQYF.

This clonotype was observed at least ten times. V usage is TRBV7-2 and J usage is TRBJ2-5; 12 positions agree with TRBD2. CDR1 is SGHTA and CDR2 is FQGNSA in the germline V gene. With V trimmed by 4 bases and J by 5 bases, 5 bases remained unmatched. The CDR3 is made up of 15 amino acids. CDR3 nucleotide sequence: TGTGCCAGCAGCTCACGACTAGCGGGGGTGGAGACCCAGTACTTC. Translation gives CASSSRLAGVETQYF.

This clonotype was counted between two and nine times. V gene TRBV5-6 combines with J gene TRBJ2-2; D is unclear. Germline CDR1 SGHDT, CDR2 YYEEEE. V lost 1 base to trimming and J lost 4 bases, with 5 bases between them. There are 13 residues in the CDR3. This chain's CDR3 is CASSLRITGELFF. The CDR3 DNA is TGTGCCAGCAGCTTGAGGATCACCGGGGAGCTGTTTTTT.

With regard to this clonotype: With a much larger clone just one base away, this may be a read error. The chain recombines TRBV10-3 with TRBJ2-3; D remains unclear. The CDR3 extends over 13 amino acids. The V end was cut by 9 bases, the J end by 4 bases, with 14 bases between. Germline CDR1 is ENHRY and CDR2 is SYGVKD. In DNA form, the CDR3 reads TGTGCCATTCGAGGCATTACCTCAGATACGCAGTATTTT. This translates into CAIRGITSDTQYF.

V gene TRBV6-9 combines with J gene TRBJ1-2; D ambiguous. V was cut by 6 bases and J by 4 bases, with 12 bases left in between. Per germline, CDR1 MNHGY and CDR2 SVAAGI. The CDR3 loop spans 13 amino acids. The CDR3 loop is CASRYRGPYGYTF. CDR3 nucleotide sequence: TGTGCCAGCAGGTACCGAGGGCCCTATGGCTACACCTTC.

The chain recombines TRBV20-1 with TRBJ1-5; 7 bases map to TRBD1. This CDR3 contains 14 residues. Trimming cost V 2 bases and J 8 bases; bases outside gene matches: 9. Germline-derived CDR1 and CDR2 are DFQATT and SNEGSKA (reference sequence). CDR3 amino acids: CSARPTGQFKPQHF. The CDR3 nucleotides read TGCAGTGCTAGACCGACAGGGCAATTTAAGCCCCAGCATTTT.

This clonotype was detected many times. This CDR3 reads CSARPDLQETQYF. The DNA for the CDR3 is TGCAGTGCCCGTCCTGATCTGCAAGAGACCCAGTACTTC. The gene calls are TRBV20-1 and TRBJ2-5; D unresolved. CDR3 length: 13 residues. CDR1 is DFQATT and CDR2 is SNEGSKA in the germline V gene (reference sequence). Deletions cut 6 bases from V and 2 bases from J, with 13 bases between.

There are many counts of this clonotype. The chain carries TRBV12-3 or TRBV12-4 and TRBJ1-1; D is ambiguous. V was clipped by 7 bases and J by 1 base, with 10 bases between them. The CDR3 totals 13 residues. The CDR3 DNA is TGTGCCAGCAACTTAGACGGGAACACTGAAGCTTTCTTT. As protein: CASNLDGNTEAFF.

This clonotype came up many times. The V call is TRBV4-3, the J call TRBJ1-4; 9 bases are shared with TRBD1. Germline V gene sequence: CDR1 LGHNA, CDR2 YSLEER. The CDR3 runs to 15 residues. Unmatched junction bases numbered 5, after V lost 4 bases and J lost 5 bases. The CDR3 DNA reads as TGCGCCAGCAGCCGAGGGGACAGGGTAAATGAAAAACTGTTTTTT. Its translation is CASSRGDRVNEKLFF.